These 27 T cell receptor beta chains came from one sample sequenced in a study of regulatory T cells in long-lasting Graves disease (dated by TCRdb to the early 2020s). In the paper's terms, the time point label means: newly diagnosed GD, antithyroid drugs for less than 3 months. For both TCR sequencing and RNA sequencing, RNA was extracted from PBMCs using TRIzol. Libraries were constructed by multiplex PCR. The data were produced on an Illumina HiSeq 4000. To build TCR beta libraries, CDR3 regions were amplified by Arm-PCR using iRepertoire HTBI primers. Clones were called with MiXCR by TCRdb after fastp trimmed the public reads at Q25, and only in-frame beta chains were retained. Each CDR3 protein appears once, grouped with its most common genes and DNA. The sample has under 300,000 distinct CDR3 sequences on record, 20% to 25% of them singletons. Around 13% of the sample lies in the top ten. Sequenced material: peripheral blood mononuclear cells (PBMCs), taken at new diagnosis, from a patient treated with antithyroid drugs. The receptors stem from a female donor with Graves disease.

This clonotype was counted ten times or more. V and J are TRBV11-2 and TRBJ1-6; D is ambiguous. V was clipped by 4 bases and J by 10 bases, with 17 bases between them. CDR3 length equals 15 residues. The germline V gene has CDR1 SGHAT and CDR2 FQNNGV. CDR3 bases: TGTGCCAGCAGCTACCGGGCCCCGGGAGGATCACCCCTCCACTTT. It is translated as CASSYRAPGGSPLHF.

The chain carries TRBV10-3 and TRBJ2-1, with D maybe TRBD2 (6 bases). Germline lookup yields CDR1 ENHRY and CDR2 SYGVKD. V lost 11 bases and J lost 8, with 22 bases in between. The CDR3 length is 14 residues. The CDR3 spells CASSSRDWVDEQFF. DNA of the CDR3: TGTGCCTCTTCCTCTAGGGACTGGGTTGATGAGCAGTTCTTC.

The chain recombines TRBV7-2 with TRBJ2-3; D call uncertain. The ends were cut back, 5 bases at V and 7 bases at J, with 13 bases in the middle. Germline CDR1 is SGHTA and CDR2 is FQGNSA. The CDR3 has 13 amino acids. The CDR3, as DNA: TGTGCCAGCAGCCAAATAACATGGAATACGCAGTATTTT. The encoded protein is CASSQITWNTQYF.

This clonotype was counted only a few times. The V gene is TRBV6-2 or TRBV6-3, the J gene TRBJ1-5; a possible D gene is TRBD1 (6 bases). Germline lookup yields CDR1 MNHEY and CDR2 SVGEGT. This CDR3 is built from 14 residues. The germline V and J ends were trimmed by 6 bases and 4 bases, with 13 bases remaining between them. CDR3 DNA: TGTGCCAGCAGAATAGGACAGACTAATCAGCCCCAGCATTTT. Translating it yields CASRIGQTNQPQHF.

This clonotype was recorded at least ten times. The V gene is TRBV7-2, the J gene TRBJ2-1, with 15 positions matching TRBD2. CDR3 length: 19 amino acids. Germline V gene lookup returns CDR1 SGHTA and CDR2 FQGNSA. The junction had 8 bases not matched to a gene; V was cut back by 5 bases and J by 0 bases. CDR3 protein: CASSPRTSGGGFSYNEQFF. The CDR3 coding sequence is TGTGCCAGCAGCCCGCGGACTAGCGGGGGGGGATTCTCCTACAATGAGCAGTTCTTC.

This clonotype has only a few counts. This chain connects TRBV4-1 to TRBJ2-7; 9 positions match TRBD2. V was clipped by 0 bases and J by 4 bases; unmatched bases: 16. The germline gives CDR1 MGHRA, CDR2 YSYEKL. The CDR3 runs 19 residues. CDR3 in DNA: TGCGCCAGCAGCCAAGATGAAGCTGCCGCGGCGGGAGGGCCGTACGAGCAGTACTTC. Amino acids: CASSQDEAAAAGGPYEQYF.

About this clonotype itself: The junction does not match germline at one end; this may be a read error. The gene calls are TRBV5-1 and TRBJ2-7; 11 nucleotides align to TRBD1. In germline, CDR1 is SGHRS, CDR2 YFSETQ. This CDR3 has 16 residues. For the CDR3, the DNA is TGTGCCAGCAGCTTGACGGGACAGGGGGTAAGGTTCGAGCAGTACTTC. Protein: CASSLTGQGVRFEQYF. Looking up the rest from reference TRBV5-1 and TRBJ2-7 gives the full variable domain: KAGVTQTPRYLIKTRGQQVTLSCSPISGHRSVSWYQQTPGQGLQFLFEYFSETQRNKGNFPGRFSGRQFSNSRSEMNVSTLELGDSALYLCASSLTGQGVRFEQYFGPGTRLTVT.

This clonotype was seen repeatedly, ten times or more. The gene calls are TRBV7-2 and TRBJ2-7; D is undetermined. V was trimmed by 5 bases and J by 4 bases, leaving 12 bases between them. This CDR3 is built from 13 residues. Per the germline V gene, CDR1 is SGHTA and CDR2 is FQGNSA. The CDR3, as DNA: TGTGCCAGCAGCCCGGAAACACTTTACGAGCAGTACTTC. It translates to CASSPETLYEQYF.

The J gene is TRBJ2-6, the V gene TRBV5-6, with D unresolved. V was pared by 4 bases and J by 1 base, with 9 bases between. Germline lookup yields CDR1 SGHDT and CDR2 YYEEEE. The CDR3 runs to 15 residues. The CDR3 region has the DNA TGTGCCAGCAGCCCCCGTCATTCTGGGGCCAACGTCCTGACTTTC. It specifies CASSPRHSGANVLTF.

Concerning this clonotype itself: It is likely a read error: a sequence one base away is far more abundant. The gene calls are TRBV27 and TRBJ2-3, with TRBD2 as a possible D gene (5 bases). The CDR3 has 15 amino acids. Germline CDR1 reads MNHEY; CDR2 reads SMNVEV (reference sequence). The CDR3, as DNA: TGTGCCATCAGTGGTCTAGCCCCAAGCACAGATACGCAGTATTTT. The encoded protein is CAISGLAPSTDTQYF.

This clonotype was detected ten times or more. The chain couples TRBV29-1 to TRBJ2-1; D may correspond to TRBD1 or TRBD2 (6 bases each). The CDR3 length is 16 residues. CDR1 SQVTM and CDR2 ANQGSEA come from the germline V gene. Trimming stripped 0 bases from V and 0 bases from J, with 12 bases between. CDR3 region: CSVEDLEGGSYNEQFF. Here the CDR3 DNA reads TGCAGCGTTGAAGATCTTGAGGGGGGCTCCTACAATGAGCAGTTCTTC.

This clonotype has a count of ten or more. The chain joins TRBV6-5 to TRBJ1-6; maybe TRBD1 (6 bases). The V gene's germline CDR1 is MNHEY and CDR2 SVGAGI. The CDR3 is 16 amino acids. V was trimmed by 0 bases and J by 7 bases, leaving 13 bases between them. This CDR3 is CASSYSWAGVNSPLHF. The CDR3 DNA reads as TGTGCCAGCAGTTACTCTTGGGCAGGGGTGAATTCACCCCTCCACTTT.

This clonotype occurred many times. This rearrangement joins TRBV19 to TRBJ1-1; TRBD1 aligns across 10 bases. This CDR3 has 15 amino acids. Germline V CDR1 and CDR2: LNHDA, SQIVND (reference sequence). V lost 5 bases and J lost 1; bases outside the gene matches: 4. CDR3 bases: TGTGCCAGTAGTTCCTGGACAGGGGGGAACACTGAAGCTTTCTTT. This translates into CASSSWTGGNTEAFF.

This clonotype was counted between two and nine times. The rearrangement uses TRBV5-1 and TRBJ1-4, with TRBD1 as a possible D gene (6 bases). There are 14 residues in the CDR3. The ends were cut back, 4 bases at V and 4 bases at J, with 11 bases in the middle. The germline gives CDR1 SGHRS, CDR2 YFSETQ. In DNA, the CDR3 is TGCGCCAGCAGCGGCGGGACACTTAATGAAAAACTGTTTTTT. Residues: CASSGGTLNEKLFF.

V is TRBV20-1 and J is TRBJ1-2, with a possible D match to TRBD1 (5 bases). Germline V gives CDR1 DFQATT, CDR2 SNEGSKA (reference sequence). CDR3 length equals 14 residues. The V gene lost 6 bases and the J gene lost 0 bases, with 14 bases spanning the gap. Here the CDR3 DNA reads TGCAGTGCCGTCCGGGACGGCGCTAACTATGGCTACACCTTC. It yields the protein CSAVRDGANYGYTF.

The V gene is TRBV7-2, the J gene TRBJ2-7; D is perhaps TRBD2 (6 bases). V was cut by 0 bases and J by 3 bases, with 12 bases left in between. This CDR3 is built from 15 residues. CDR1 SGHTA and CDR2 FQGNSA come from the germline V gene. CDR3 sequence reads: CASSLALGSHYEQYF. In DNA form, the CDR3 reads TGTGCCAGCAGCTTAGCTCTCGGGAGCCACTACGAGCAGTACTTC.

This clonotype has a count of ten or more. This chain links TRBV7-2 with TRBJ2-7, with TRBD2 matching 9 bases. Germline trimming cut 5 bases from V and 0 bases from J; bases unmatched to any gene: 8. Looked up from germline, CDR1 is SGHTA and CDR2 is FQGNSA. This CDR3 region has 16 residues. CDR3 nucleotides: TGTGCCAGCAGCCTCTATTCTAGCGGGGTCTCCTACGAGCAGTACTTC. The encoded protein is CASSLYSSGVSYEQYF.

Only a few counts were recorded for this clonotype. This sequence may be a read error, since a much larger clone differs from it by one base. This chain uses TRBV5-5 with TRBJ2-1, with 11 bases matching TRBD2. CDR1 is SGHKS, CDR2 YYEKEE, per germline (reference sequence). This CDR3 contains 15 residues. The CDR3 DNA reads as TGTGCCAGCAGTACTAGCGGGAGCTCCTACGATGAGCAGTTCTTC. The encoded protein is CASSTSGSSYDEQFF. The full variable domain, in which reference TRBV5-5 and TRBJ2-1 provide the parts outside the CDR3, is DAGVTQSPTHLIKTRGQQVTLRCSPISGHKSVSWYQQVLGQGPQFIFQYYEKEERGRGNFPDRFSARQFPNYSSELNVNALLLGDSALYLCASSTSGSSYDEQFFGPGTRLTVL.

In this sample, this clonotype turned up a few times. The J gene is TRBJ1-1, the V gene TRBV10-2; D call uncertain. Between the trimmed V and J ends, which lost 3 bases and 1 base, there was a span of 6 bases. Germline V gene lookup returns CDR1 WSHSY and CDR2 SAAADI. The CDR3 contains 13 residues. As DNA, the CDR3 is TGCGCCAGCAGTGACGGAGGGAACACTGAAGCTTTCTTT. Protein product: CASSDGGNTEAFF.

This clonotype showed up just a few times. A far more abundant clone sits one base away, making this likely a read error. The DNA for the CDR3 is TGTGCCGGCAGCAGAGGGACAGCACAAGAGACCCAGTACTTC. Amino acid sequence: CAGSRGTAQETQYF. The J gene is TRBJ2-7, the V gene TRBV7-6; 7 bases line up with TRBD1. The DNA end favors TRBJ2-5, so the J call may be wrong. The germline gives CDR1 SGHVS, CDR2 FNYEAQ. CDR3 length equals 14 residues.

This clonotype was seen at least ten times. The rearrangement joins TRBV19 to TRBJ1-1, with a possible D match to TRBD1 (6 bases). The germline gives CDR1 LNHDA, CDR2 SQIVND (reference sequence). The length of the CDR3 is 12 residues. V gave up 5 bases and J gave up 7 bases, with 11 bases separating them. CDR3 loop: CASSYREGEAFF. The DNA for the CDR3 is TGTGCCAGTAGTTACAGGGAAGGTGAAGCTTTCTTT.

This chain connects TRBV6-1 to TRBJ1-5; possibly TRBD1 for D (5 bases). Trimming left V 7 bases short and J 7 bases short, with 11 bases between. The CDR3 spans 12 residues. Germline CDR1 and CDR2: MNHNS and SASEGT. For the CDR3, the DNA is TGTGCCAGCAATGAGGGGCGACAGCCCCAGCATTTT. It specifies CASNEGRQPQHF.

For this clonotype: Possible read error: a much larger clone is one base away. CDR3: CASSEVSRNTEAFF. The CDR3 DNA sequence: TGCGCCAGCAGCGAAGTTTCTCGGAACACTGAAGCTTTCTTT. The V and J genes are TRBV4-1 and TRBJ1-1; D not resolved. There are 14 residues in the CDR3. Germline assignment: CDR1 MGHRA and CDR2 YSYEKL. V lost 5 bases, J lost 1 base, and 11 bases lay in between.

The V and J genes are TRBV7-2 and TRBJ2-2; D remains unclear. This CDR3 comprises 15 residues. Germline V gives CDR1 SGHTA, CDR2 FQGNSA. Trimming took off 0 bases at V and 0 bases at J, with 5 bases between the two ends. The CDR3 region has the DNA TGTGCCAGCAGCTTAGCTCACGCGAACACCGGGGAGCTGTTTTTT. Protein sequence: CASSLAHANTGELFF.

This clonotype was detected many times. V gene TRBV24-1 combines with J gene TRBJ2-7, with 7 bases lining up with TRBD1. The CDR3 is 15 residues long. Germline values: CDR1 KGHDR, CDR2 SFDVKD. V was clipped by 6 bases and J by 4 bases; unmatched bases: 11. The CDR3 nucleotides read TGTGCCACCAGTAACCCCGGCAGGGGGTTATACGAGCAGTACTTC. Translated: CATSNPGRGLYEQYF.

This clonotype was seen at least ten times. The V call is TRBV5-5, the J call TRBJ2-5; D possibly matches TRBD1 or TRBD2 (5 bases each). The germline V and J ends were trimmed by 7 bases and 4 bases, with 17 bases remaining between them. Germline loops: CDR1 SGHKS, CDR2 YYEKEE (reference sequence). This CDR3 has 14 amino acids. This CDR3 is CASGSGGTTETQYF. The CDR3 DNA is TGTGCCAGCGGCTCTGGGGGAACTACAGAGACCCAGTACTTC.

The table lists this clonotype with many counts. The V call is TRBV18, the J call TRBJ1-3, with D perhaps TRBD1 (5 bases). This CDR3 region has 14 residues. Germline V gene data show CDR1 as KGHSH and CDR2 as LQKENI. V was clipped by 2 bases and J by 2 bases, with 7 bases between them. As DNA, the CDR3 is TGTGCCAGCTCACCAGGGGCTGCTGGAAACACCATATATTTT. It yields the protein CASSPGAAGNTIYF.